This TCR beta chain came from a study of PD-1 blockade in classical Hodgkin lymphoma. This clone appeared many times. Its cognate antigen is unknown. Germline trimming cut 5 bases from V and 5 bases from J; bases unmatched to any gene: 4. Germline CDR1 reads WNHNN; CDR2 reads SYGVQD (reference sequence). CDR3 length: 15 residues. Whole-study results and caveats: Newly diagnosed patients reportedly trailed healthy donors in baseline TCR diversity. With CD4+ cells, TCR diversity rose significantly by C4D1, but not with CD8+ cells. Patients who responded completely had about the same baseline diversity as newly diagnosed patients.

TCRdb's table, derived via immunoSEQ multiplex PCR, lists solely in-frame clones and lacks some. This table has 50,000 or so clones, around 76% appearing once. Described time point: cycle 4 day 1 (C4D1), after 6 weeks of nivolumab. In every patient, relapse followed autologous stem cell transplantation, while exposure to brentuximab vedotin differed. Responses achieved at best were complete response, partial response or progressive disease. This sequence joins TRBV10-1 and TRBJ2-1, with 12 bases that match TRBD2. The sequenced sample was peripheral blood mononuclear cells (PBMCs), obtained before the fourth cycle of nivolumab. This TCR was recovered from a human donor with classical Hodgkin lymphoma. The CDR3: CASSWTSGMDNEQFF. The CDR3, as DNA: TGCGCCAGCAGTTGGACTAGCGGGATGGACAATGAGCAGTTCTTC.